The T cell receptor (beta chain) under discussion was sequenced for a study of shared clonotypes between healthy human individuals. Using immunoSEQ multiplex PCR, the repertoire was profiled, and TCRdb retains in-frame clones only, with some absent. The sample includes 2 million or so clones, about 95% of them seen just once. Sequencing input: naive CD4+ T cells sorted from blood. Sample subset: CD45RA+ positively selected. This receptor was taken from a man in his late teens or twenties in good health.

This chain's CDR3 is CASSVTGGTLERTQYF. The CDR3 coding sequence is TGCGCCAGCAGCGTCACCGGGGGGACCCTCGAGAGGACCCAGTACTTC. V usage is TRBV4-1 and J usage is TRBJ2-5; 7 nucleotides align to TRBD2. Germline trimming cut 5 bases from V and 7 bases from J; bases unmatched to any gene: 16. The CDR3 consists of 16 residues. The germline gives CDR1 MGHRA, CDR2 YSYEKL.